These T cell receptor beta chains were read from a single sample in a study of cytomegalovirus exposure and HLA in healthy donors. Produced via immunoSEQ multiplex PCR; TCRdb's table is partial and in-frame only. Of approximately 97,000 clones listed, approximately 87% are singletons. Sequencing used PBMCs. The receptors come from a man between 40 and 49 years old in good health and CMV-seronegative. Both conserved end residues are part of each CDR3. D genes are given only for firm matches. Size is stated for part of the rows, as once, few or many counts, or as a class when the clone is expanded.

cdr3_aa cdr3_nt j_call v_call d_call clone_size
CASRQGANTGELFF TGCGCCAGCCGACAGGGGGCGAACACCGGGGAGCTGTTTTTT TRBJ2-2 TRBV10-1 TRBD1 .
CASSYGGRVDQPQHF TGTGCCAGCAGTTACGGGGGCAGGGTGGATCAGCCCCAGCATTTT TRBJ1-5 TRBV6-6 . few
CAWSVHGPHGYTF TGTGCCTGGAGTGTACATGGTCCTCATGGCTACACCTTC TRBJ1-2 TRBV30 . .
CSVTTGGGEAFF TGCAGCGTTACCACAGGCGGTGGTGAAGCTTTCTTT TRBJ1-1 TRBV29-1 . .
CASSLLIGGGETQYF TGTGCTAGCAGCTTACTTATTGGCGGGGGGGAGACCCAGTACTTC TRBJ2-5 TRBV7-7 TRBD2 .
CASSLANTAFFREQYF TGTGCCAGCAGCTTAGCCAACACCGCCTTTTTCCGCGAGCAGTACTTC TRBJ2-7 TRBV11-3 . .
CASSPGLGGRDTEAFF TGCGCCAGCAGCCCAGGTTTGGGGGGTCGTGACACTGAAGCTTTCTTT TRBJ1-1 TRBV4-1 . .
CASSRGQSAEKLFF TGTGCCAGCAGCCGGGGACAGTCGGCTGAAAAACTGTTTTTT TRBJ1-4 TRBV6-5 TRBD1 .
CASSPTGGPHNEQFF TGTGCCAGCAGCCCCACGGGGGGCCCCCACAATGAGCAGTTCTTC TRBJ2-1 TRBV7-3 . .
CASSQRTVSTDTQYF TGTGCCAGCAGTCAGAGGACTGTTAGCACAGATACGCAGTATTTT TRBJ2-3 TRBV27 . .
CASSPRGYTF TGTGCCAGCAGCCCCCGTGGCTACACCTTC TRBJ1-2 TRBV7-9 . .
CASGLRGGADYF TGTGCCAGCGGCTTGAGAGGGGGCGCTGATTACTTC TRBJ2-7 TRBV5-6 TRBD1 .
CASSVVGSTGELFF TGTGCCAGCAGCGTAGTCGGGAGCACCGGGGAGCTGTTTTTT TRBJ2-2 TRBV9 . .
CASSFFPTDTQYF TGTGCCAGCAGTTTCTTCCCCACAGATACGCAGTATTTT TRBJ2-3 TRBV27 . few
CASKGQSNQPQHF TGTGCCAGCAAGGGGCAGAGCAATCAGCCCCAGCATTTT TRBJ1-5 TRBV2 . .
CASSLGTPGQGDGYTF TGCGCCAGCAGCTTGGGAACACCGGGCCAAGGGGATGGCTACACCTTC TRBJ1-2 TRBV5-1 . .
CASSPSEGEGSYGYTF TGTGCCAGCAGTCCCTCGGAGGGGGAGGGAAGCTATGGCTACACCTTC TRBJ1-2 TRBV27 . .
CASSPTAASPYEQYF TGTGCCAGCAGCCCAACGGCGGCGTCCCCCTACGAGCAGTACTTC TRBJ2-7 TRBV11-2 . .
CASSFRDRGRWAGELFF TGCGCCAGCAGCTTTCGGGACAGGGGGCGTTGGGCCGGGGAGCTGTTTTTT TRBJ2-2 TRBV5-1 TRBD1 .
CASSLEGQGVTDTQYF TGTGCCAGCAGCTTGGAGGGGCAGGGGGTTACAGATACGCAGTATTTT TRBJ2-3 TRBV5-6 TRBD1 .
CASSRGRARGFFNYGYTF TGTGCCAGCAGTAGAGGTAGGGCGCGGGGGTTCTTCAACTATGGCTACACCTTC TRBJ1-2 TRBV2 . .
CASSLRVQGGDTEAFF TGCGCCAGCAGCTTGAGAGTCCAGGGTGGGGACACTGAAGCTTTCTTT TRBJ1-1 TRBV5-1 . .
CASSPTAASNQPQHF TGTGCCAGCAGCCCGACAGCCGCCAGCAATCAGCCCCAGCATTTT TRBJ1-5 TRBV6-5 . .
CASGYMNTGELFF TGTGCCAGCGGTTACATGAACACCGGGGAGCTGTTTTTT TRBJ2-2 TRBV2 . .
CASTAGGNYGYTF TGTGCCAGTACTGCAGGGGGCAACTATGGCTACACCTTC TRBJ1-2 TRBV19 TRBD1 .
CASSIVAGRTNEKLFF TGTGCCAGTAGTATAGTCGCGGGTAGGACTAATGAAAAACTGTTTTTT TRBJ1-4 TRBV19 . .
CASSSPRRGNTEAFF TGTGCCAGCAGCTCTCCCCGGAGGGGCAACACTGAAGCTTTCTTT TRBJ1-1 TRBV11-2 . .
CATRTIGRADLQPQHF TGTGCCACTCGCACGATTGGCAGGGCGGACCTTCAGCCCCAGCATTTT TRBJ1-5 TRBV19 . .
CASSLGGQDSGNTIYF TGTGCTAGCAGCTTAGGCGGACAAGACTCTGGAAACACCATATATTTT TRBJ1-3 TRBV7-7 . .
CASSSMTGSEQYF TGTGCCAGCAGCTCAATGACAGGGAGTGAGCAGTACTTC TRBJ2-7 TRBV5-4 TRBD1 .
CASSGGGMNTEAFF TGTGCCAGCAGCGGGGGAGGGATGAACACTGAAGCTTTCTTT TRBJ1-1 TRBV5-4 . .
CAYAQDRGYEQYF TGTGCCTATGCGCAGGACAGGGGTTACGAGCAGTACTTC TRBJ2-7 TRBV30 TRBD1 .
CASESAGTSGEETQYF TGTGCTTCCGAATCGGCCGGGACTAGCGGGGAAGAGACCCAGTACTTC TRBJ2-5 TRBV30 TRBD2 .
CASSRGGVGNEQFF TGTGCCAGCAGTAGGGGGGGCGTGGGCAATGAGCAGTTCTTC TRBJ2-1 TRBV7-6 . .
CASSVRGQGGEQYF TGTGCCAGCAGTGTAAGGGGACAGGGGGGCGAGCAGTACTTC TRBJ2-7 TRBV6-1 TRBD1 .
CAWTRGDRGAYEQYF TGTGCCTGGACGAGAGGGGACAGGGGGGCCTACGAGCAGTACTTC TRBJ2-7 TRBV30 TRBD1 .
CASSGLAKNIQYF TGTGCCAGCAGTGGACTGGCCAAAAACATTCAGTACTTC TRBJ2-4 TRBV25-1 . .
CAISVMDGTYEQYF TGTGCCATCAGTGTAATGGACGGGACCTACGAGCAGTACTTC TRBJ2-7 TRBV10-3 . .
CAISRGLDSNQPQHF TGTGCCATCTCGCGGGGTCTCGATAGCAATCAGCCCCAGCATTTT TRBJ1-5 TRBV10-3 . once
CASSFVPGDTQYF TGTGCCAGCAGCTTCGTTCCTGGCGATACGCAGTATTTT TRBJ2-3 TRBV7-2 . once
CASSAISGRSTDTQYF TGTGCCAGCAGTGCGATTAGCGGACGGAGCACAGATACGCAGTATTTT TRBJ2-3 TRBV6-1 . .
CASSVTEFLTGSIYF TGTGCCAGCAGCGTTACAGAGTTTCTGACGGGGTCCATATATTTT TRBJ1-3 TRBV9 . .
CAIVRGLLDTEAFF TGTGCCATTGTCAGGGGGCTTTTAGACACTGAAGCTTTCTTT TRBJ1-1 TRBV7-2 TRBD1 .
CASSRTKWGVGTQYF TGTGCCAGCAGCCGGACAAAGTGGGGGGTAGGGACCCAGTACTTC TRBJ2-5 TRBV27 . .
CASSFLSETQYF TGTGCCAGCAGCTTCCTATCGGAGACCCAGTACTTC TRBJ2-5 TRBV7-6 . .
CASSPQGDAETQYF TGTGCCAGCTCTCCACAGGGGGATGCGGAGACCCAGTACTTC TRBJ2-5 TRBV18 TRBD1 .
CASRSHMTGLSYEQYF TGTGCAAGTCGCTCGCACATGACAGGGCTCTCCTACGAGCAGTACTTC TRBJ2-7 TRBV12-2 . .
CASSFFIRGTGELFF TGTGCCAGCAGTTTTTTTATACGGGGGACCGGGGAGCTGTTTTTT TRBJ2-2 TRBV27 . .